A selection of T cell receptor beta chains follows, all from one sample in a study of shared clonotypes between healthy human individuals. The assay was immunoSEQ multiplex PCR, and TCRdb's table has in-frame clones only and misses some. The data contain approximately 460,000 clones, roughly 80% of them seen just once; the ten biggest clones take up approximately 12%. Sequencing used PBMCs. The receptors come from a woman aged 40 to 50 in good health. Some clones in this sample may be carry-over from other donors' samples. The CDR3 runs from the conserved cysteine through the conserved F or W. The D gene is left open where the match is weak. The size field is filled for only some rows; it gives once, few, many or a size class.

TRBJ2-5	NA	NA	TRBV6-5	CASSYRETQYF	TGTGCCAGCAGTTACCGGGAGACCCAGTACTTC
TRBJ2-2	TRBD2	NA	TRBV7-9	CASSPEVREGLTGELFF	TGTGCCAGCAGCCCCGAAGTCCGGGAGGGCCTCACCGGGGAGCTGTTTTTT
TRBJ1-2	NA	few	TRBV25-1	CASSELGTGQQNYGYTF	TGTGCCAGCAGTGAATTAGGTACGGGACAACAGAACTATGGCTACACCTTC
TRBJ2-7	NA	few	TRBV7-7	CASSLAQGYEQYF	TGTGCTAGCAGCTTAGCGCAGGGTTACGAGCAGTACTTC
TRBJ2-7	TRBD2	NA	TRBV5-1	CASSRASGRAGSYEQYF	TGCGCCAGCTCACGCGCTAGCGGGAGGGCCGGTTCCTACGAGCAGTACTTC
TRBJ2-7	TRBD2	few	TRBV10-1	CASTKERSGSPLEQYF	TGCGCCAGCACCAAGGAACGAAGCGGGAGTCCTCTCGAGCAGTACTTC
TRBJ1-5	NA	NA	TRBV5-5	CASSLEGRQPQHF	TGTGCCAGCAGCTTGGAAGGGCGTCAGCCCCAGCATTTT
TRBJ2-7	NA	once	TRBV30	CAWSRQSPYEQYF	TGTGCCTGGAGCAGACAGAGTCCTTACGAGCAGTACTTC
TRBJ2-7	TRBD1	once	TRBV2	CASRLDRGLNEQYF	TGTGCCAGCAGGCTGGACAGGGGGCTGAACGAGCAGTACTTC
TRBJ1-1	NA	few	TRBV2	CASSGTGSPEAFF	TGTGCCAGCAGCGGGACGGGCAGCCCTGAAGCTTTCTTT
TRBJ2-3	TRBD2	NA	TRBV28	CASSPGTSGFTDTQYF	TGTGCCAGCAGTCCCGGGACTAGCGGATTCACAGATACGCAGTATTTT
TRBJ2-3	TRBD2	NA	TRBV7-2	CASSLETSGRTSTDTQYF	TGTGCCAGCAGCCTTGAGACTAGCGGGAGGACTAGCACAGATACGCAGTATTTT
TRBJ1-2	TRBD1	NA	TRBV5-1	CASSLGPLQGYYGYTF	TGCGCCAGCAGCTTGGGGCCTTTACAGGGGTACTATGGCTACACCTTC
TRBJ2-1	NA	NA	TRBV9	CASSVGSEQFF	TGTGCCAGCAGCGTAGGAAGTGAGCAGTTCTTC
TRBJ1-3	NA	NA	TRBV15	CATSTRPQGSGNTIYF	TGTGCCACCAGCACCCGACCCCAGGGATCGGGAAACACCATATATTTT